Below are 4 T cell receptor beta chains sequenced from a single sample in a study of breast tumors, draining lymph nodes, adjacent tissues. TCRdb recomputed calls from the multiplex PCR reads with MiXCR, one row per CDR3 protein. The table lists 150,000 or so distinct CDR3 sequences, roughly 35% of them singletons. Samples came from axillary lymph nodes draining the breast cancer. The sample taken for sequencing was axillary lymph node tissue. Source of these receptors: a female donor with breast cancer. Some clones in this sample may be carry-over from other donors' samples.

The rearrangement uses TRBV7-6 and TRBJ1-5; D possibly corresponds to TRBD1 (5 bases). The ends were cut back, 6 bases at V and 7 bases at J, with 13 bases in the middle. Germline values: CDR1 SGHVS, CDR2 FNYEAQ. The CDR3 runs 13 residues. The CDR3 DNA reads as TGTGCCAGCAGTCCCGGGGGAGAACAGCCCCAGCATTTT. Amino acid sequence: CASSPGGEQPQHF.

This clonotype was seen ten or more times. The chain combines TRBV29-1 with TRBJ2-7; the D gene is possibly TRBD1 (5 bases). CDR1 and CDR2 from the germline V gene are SQVTM and ANQGSEA. The CDR3 contains 13 residues. V dropped 6 bases and J dropped 3 bases, with 15 bases sitting between them. Here the CDR3 reads CSVTHSTDYEQYF. In DNA form, the CDR3 reads TGCAGCGTGACCCACTCGACAGACTACGAGCAGTACTTC.

This clonotype was counted ten times or more. The chain couples TRBV9 to TRBJ2-1; TRBD1 aligns across 7 bases. Germline-derived CDR1 and CDR2 are SGDLS and YYNGEE. The ends lost 4 bases at V and 9 bases at J; junction bases unmatched: 7. CDR3 size: 13 residues. The CDR3 DNA sequence: TGTGCCAGCAGCCCCCGACAGGGTGCTGAGCAGTTCTTC. This sequence encodes CASSPRQGAEQFF.

The chain links TRBV20-1 to TRBJ1-5; D perhaps matches TRBD1 (5 bases). Trimming stripped 4 bases from V and 11 bases from J, with 15 bases between. The CDR3 runs to 12 residues. The germline CDR1 and CDR2 sequences are DFQATT and SNEGSKA (reference sequence). CDR3 amino acids: CSAIQGQETQHF. CDR3 nucleotides: TGCAGTGCTATCCAGGGCCAAGAGACCCAGCATTTT.